Following are 30 T cell receptor beta chains from one sample sequenced in a study of blood T cell dynamics during melanoma immunotherapy. The time point denotes: week 3, after first cycle of checkpoint inhibitor. Using immunoSEQ multiplex PCR, the repertoire was profiled, and TCRdb retains in-frame clones only, with some absent. The sample has 10,000 to 13,000 clones, almost 85% seen once; the top ten hold 15% to 20%. The sequencing used blood, collected from a patient treated with checkpoint blockade. The receptors come from a human donor with melanoma.

The V call is TRBV2, the J call TRBJ1-1; D is undetermined. Trimming took off 3 bases at V and 1 base at J, with 6 bases between the two ends. Germline CDR1 is SNHLY and CDR2 is FYNNEI. This CDR3 has 13 residues. The CDR3 DNA reads TGTGCCAGCAGTGAGCTTAGGAACACTGAAGCTTTCTTT. Protein product: CASSELRNTEAFF.

The gene calls are TRBV7-2 and TRBJ2-5, with D hard to call. Germline CDR1 SGHTA, CDR2 FQGNSA. The CDR3 contains 13 residues. Trimming removed 0 bases at V and 5 bases at J, with 7 bases between. The DNA of the CDR3 is TGTGCCAGCAGCTTAGCGTTGGGGGAGACCCAGTACTTC. Encoded protein: CASSLALGETQYF. The variable domain in full, completed from reference TRBV7-2 and TRBJ2-5, reads GAGVSQSPSNKVTEKGKDVELRCDPISGHTALYWYRQSLGQGLEFLIYFQGNSAPDKSGLPSDRFSAERTGGSVSTLTIQRTQQEDSAVYLCASSLALGETQYFGPGTRLLVL.

V and J are TRBV11-1 and TRBJ2-1; 12 bases are a match to TRBD2. CDR1 and CDR2 from the germline V gene are SGHAT and FQDESV (reference sequence). V shed 5 bases, J shed 8 bases, and the junction held 7 bases outside the gene matches. CDR3 length: 15 residues. CDR3 DNA sequence: TGTGCCAGCAGCGCCCGACTAGCGGGGGAGGATGAGCAGTTCTTC. Its protein product is CASSARLAGEDEQFF. The full variable domain, its missing parts supplied by reference TRBV11-1 and TRBJ2-1, is EAEVAQSPRYKITEKSQAVAFWCDPISGHATLYWYRQILGQGPELLVQFQDESVVDDSQLPKDRFSAERLKGVDSTLKIQPAELGDSAMYLCASSARLAGEDEQFFGPGTRLTVL.

The chain carries TRBV19 and TRBJ1-4; 10 bases are a match to TRBD1. The CDR3 contains 14 residues. Unmatched junction bases numbered 6, after V lost 7 bases and J lost 7 bases. CDR1 is LNHDA and CDR2 is SQIVND in the germline V gene (reference sequence). CDR3 residues: CASTDRGRSEKLFF. CDR3 DNA: TGTGCCAGTACCGACAGGGGGCGAAGTGAAAAACTGTTTTTT.

The rearrangement links TRBV2 to TRBJ2-7, with D possibly matching TRBD2 (5 bases). Germline CDR1 is SNHLY and CDR2 is FYNNEI. The CDR3 consists of 12 residues. V was clipped by 8 bases and J by 7 bases, with 15 bases between them. CDR3 region: CASGLATTEQYF. The CDR3 bases are TGTGCCAGCGGTCTAGCTACTACAGAGCAGTACTTC.

This chain uses TRBV28 with TRBJ1-2, with TRBD1 as a possible D gene (6 bases). The CDR3 spans 13 residues. Germline assignment: CDR1 MDHEN and CDR2 SYDVKM. The ends were cut back, 2 bases at V and 8 bases at J, with 12 bases in the middle. This CDR3 is CASSLRGKGGYTF. CDR3 bases: TGTGCCAGCAGTTTAAGGGGGAAAGGGGGCTACACCTTC.

CDR3 region: CAISESGLASSYNEQFF. As DNA, the CDR3 is TGTGCCATCAGTGAGTCGGGACTAGCCAGCTCCTACAATGAGCAGTTCTTC. This chain joins TRBV10-3 and TRBJ2-1, with 9 bases aligning to TRBD2. The J segment lost 0 bases and the V segment lost 0 bases, leaving 3 bases of the junction unmatched. Germline CDR1 and CDR2: ENHRY and SYGVKD. The CDR3 loop spans 17 amino acids.

This rearrangement joins TRBV5-4 to TRBJ1-1, with TRBD1 identical over 7 bases. This CDR3 region has 15 residues. The V segment lost 2 bases and the J segment 1 base; nucleotides outside the gene matches: 5. Germline CDR1 reads SGHNT; CDR2 reads YYREEE (reference sequence). CDR3 sequence reads: CASSFPGTANTEAFF. The CDR3 DNA is TGTGCCAGCAGCTTTCCTGGGACAGCGAACACTGAAGCTTTCTTT.

The V and J genes are TRBV7-2 and TRBJ2-7, with D perhaps TRBD2 (6 bases). Trimming cost V 1 base and J 7 bases, with 14 bases left between them. Germline V gives CDR1 SGHTA, CDR2 FQGNSA. The CDR3 has 14 residues. DNA of the CDR3: TGTGCCAGCAGCTTAGTTGGGGGGAGTGGGGAGCAGTACTTC. Its protein is CASSLVGGSGEQYF.

CDR3 in DNA: TGTGCCAGTAGTGCCTATACAGGGGGCGAGCAGTACTTC. This codes for CASSAYTGGEQYF. The chain employs TRBV19 and TRBJ2-7, with TRBD1 identical over 8 bases. With 5 bases clipped from V and 6 bases from J, the junction kept 6 bases outside the gene matches. This CDR3 has 13 residues. Germline-derived CDR1 and CDR2 are LNHDA and SQIVND (reference sequence).

The rearrangement joins TRBV23-1 to TRBJ2-5; 7 bases fit TRBD1. TRBV23-1 is placed among ORFs of uncertain function. J was trimmed by 4 bases and V by 2 bases; bases with no gene match: 7. The CDR3 is 15 residues long. The CDR3, as DNA: TGCGCCAGCAGTCAACCGGGACAGATGGGAGAGACCCAGTACTTC. Its translation: CASSQPGQMGETQYF.

This chain connects TRBV7-2 to TRBJ2-1, with TRBD1 identical over 11 bases. The CDR3 extends over 15 amino acids. The junction had 7 bases not matched to a gene; V was cut back by 5 bases and J by 7 bases. Per the germline V gene, CDR1 is SGHTA and CDR2 is FQGNSA. For the CDR3, the DNA is TGTGCCAGCAGCATGGGACAGGGGGGTGCGAATGAGCAGTTCTTC. Translating it yields CASSMGQGGANEQFF.

The rearrangement links TRBV10-3 to TRBJ1-6; 7 nucleotides align to TRBD1. In germline, CDR1 is ENHRY, CDR2 SYGVKD. The CDR3 has 13 residues. The V segment lost 10 bases and the J segment 7 bases; nucleotides outside the gene matches: 7. CDR3 coding DNA: TGTGCCAGCAACCTACAGGGGAATTCACCCCTCCACTTT. Its protein product is CASNLQGNSPLHF.

The J gene is TRBJ1-6, the V gene TRBV12-1. TRBV12-1 is noted as a pseudogene. The CDR3 covers 13 residues. CDR3 region: CASSTLSLSPLHF. In DNA form, the CDR3 reads TGTGCCAGCAGCACCTTATCCCTTTCACCCCTCCACTTT.

The CDR3: CSVEDADRTYGYTF. CDR3 DNA sequence: TGCAGCGTTGAAGATGCCGACAGGACTTATGGCTACACCTTC. This rearrangement joins TRBV29-1 to TRBJ1-2, with a tentative D call TRBD1 (6 bases). Between the trimmed V and J ends, which lost 0 bases and 5 bases, there was a span of 13 bases. The CDR3 covers 14 residues. CDR1 SQVTM and CDR2 ANQGSEA come from the germline V gene.

This chain links TRBV11-2 with TRBJ2-7, with TRBD1 matching 8 bases. The CDR3 extends over 16 amino acids. CDR1 is SGHAT, CDR2 FQNNGV, per germline. After removal of 4 bases from V and 6 bases from J, the junction contained 14 bases not matched to a gene. The CDR3 reads CASSYYRDRSLGEQYF. CDR3 bases: TGTGCCAGCAGCTACTACCGGGACAGGAGTTTAGGCGAGCAGTACTTC.

V is TRBV18 and J is TRBJ1-1; D gene ambiguous. V dropped 1 base and J dropped 0 bases, with 3 bases sitting between them. From germline, CDR1 is KGHSH and CDR2 LQKENI. The CDR3 covers 13 residues. The CDR3 sequence: CASSPQMNTEAFF. The CDR3 nucleotides read TGTGCCAGCTCACCACAGATGAACACTGAAGCTTTCTTT. Combining the CDR3 with reference TRBV18 and TRBJ1-1 gives the whole variable domain NAGVMQNPRHLVRRRGQEARLRCSPMKGHSHVYWYRQLPEEGLKFMVYLQKENIIDESGMPKERFSAEFPKEGPSILRIQQVVRGDSAAYFCASSPQMNTEAFFGQGTRLTVV.

This chain joins TRBV4-2 and TRBJ2-1, with 12 bases aligning to TRBD2. The junction had 6 bases not matched to a gene; V was cut back by 0 bases and J by 9 bases. CDR1 and CDR2 from the germline V gene are LGHNA and YNFKEQ. CDR3 size: 16 residues. The CDR3 sequence is CASSQELAGGQSEQFF. In DNA, the CDR3 is TGTGCCAGCAGCCAAGAGCTAGCGGGGGGGCAAAGTGAGCAGTTCTTC.

The rearrangement uses TRBV20-1 and TRBJ2-7, with D uncertain. Looked up from germline, CDR1 is DFQATT and CDR2 is SNEGSKA (reference sequence). The CDR3 consists of 11 residues. V lost 6 bases to trimming and J lost 1 base, with 7 bases between them. The CDR3 is CSARISYEQYF. The DNA of the CDR3 is TGCAGTGCCCGGATTTCCTACGAGCAGTACTTC.

The V and J genes are TRBV6-5 and TRBJ1-2; no definite D call. The CDR3 is 14 residues long. Per germline, CDR1 MNHEY and CDR2 SVGAGI. The ends were cut back, 2 bases at V and 4 bases at J, with 11 bases in the middle. The CDR3 protein is CASSYEAESYGYTF. Here the CDR3 DNA reads TGTGCCAGCAGTTACGAGGCGGAATCCTATGGCTACACCTTC.

The chain carries TRBV28 and TRBJ1-2; tentative D call: TRBD1 (5 bases). Per the germline V gene, CDR1 is MDHEN and CDR2 is SYDVKM. The V end was cut by 6 bases, the J end by 8 bases, with 22 bases between. This CDR3 is built from 15 residues. The CDR3 is CASRSETSGILGYTF. The CDR3 coding sequence is TGTGCCAGCAGATCAGAGACATCAGGGATTCTCGGCTACACCTTC.

This chain joins TRBV4-2 and TRBJ2-3, with TRBD1 matching 7 bases. The CDR3 length is 15 residues. The ends lost 0 bases at V and 2 bases at J; junction bases unmatched: 2. CDR1 and CDR2 from the germline V gene are LGHNA and YNFKEQ. The CDR3 sequence: CASSQEGQPTDTQYF. Written as DNA, the CDR3 is TGTGCCAGCAGCCAAGAGGGACAGCCCACAGATACGCAGTATTTT.

The chain is built from TRBV4-3 and TRBJ2-1, with 10 nucleotides matching TRBD2. Per germline, CDR1 LGHNA and CDR2 YSLEER. After removal of 1 base from V and 0 bases from J, the junction contained 9 bases not matched to a gene. CDR3 length equals 19 residues. The CDR3 coding sequence is TGCGCCAGCAGCCAAGGTACAGCGGGGGGGTTAAGCTCCTACAATGAGCAGTTCTTC. It yields the protein CASSQGTAGGLSSYNEQFF.

This chain connects TRBV4-1 to TRBJ2-5; either TRBD1 or TRBD2 may supply D (6 bases each). CDR3 length: 17 amino acids. The V gene's germline CDR1 is MGHRA and CDR2 YSYEKL. V was cut by 4 bases and J by 5 bases, with 23 bases left in between. CDR3 DNA sequence: TGCGCCAGCAGCCTCCTCCGGGGGCGCGAAAGGGGTGAGACCCAGTACTTC. It translates to CASSLLRGRERGETQYF.

V is TRBV27 and J is TRBJ2-2, with TRBD2 as a possible D gene (5 bases). V gave up 7 bases and J gave up 1 base, with 10 bases separating them. Germline V CDR1 and CDR2: MNHEY, SMNVEV (reference sequence). The CDR3 runs 14 residues. CDR3 in amino acids: CASKELVNTGELFF. CDR3 bases: TGTGCCAGCAAGGAACTAGTGAACACCGGGGAGCTGTTTTTT.

The J gene is TRBJ1-1, the V gene TRBV9, with no clear D. Trimming pared 0 bases from V and 1 base from J, leaving 7 bases between. This CDR3 region has 14 residues. Germline CDR1 SGDLS, CDR2 YYNGEE. The CDR3 region has the DNA TGTGCCAGCAGCGTAGAGGGTGGGAACACTGAAGCTTTCTTT. It encodes CASSVEGGNTEAFF.

This clone was counted a single time. V usage is TRBV7-9 and J usage is TRBJ2-1; D gene unclear. This CDR3 has 14 residues. Germline loops: CDR1 SEHNR, CDR2 FQNEAQ (reference sequence). V was shortened by 3 bases and J by 12 bases, with 18 bases between the two germline ends. The DNA of the CDR3 is TGTGCCAGCAGCTTGAGAGAACAGTCCGTATCGCAGTTCTTC. Protein: CASSLREQSVSQFF.

The rearrangement uses TRBV5-6 and TRBJ1-2; weak D call: TRBD1 (6 bases). Deletions cut 0 bases from V and 0 bases from J, with 9 bases between. This CDR3 is built from 15 residues. Germline CDR1 is SGHDT and CDR2 is YYEEEE. The CDR3 region is CASSLAGATNYGYTF. DNA of the CDR3: TGTGCCAGCAGCTTGGCGGGGGCTACTAACTATGGCTACACCTTC.

The chain joins TRBV2 to TRBJ2-4, with 9 bases that match TRBD1. The germline gives CDR1 SNHLY, CDR2 FYNNEI. The CDR3 consists of 18 residues. V gave up 4 bases and J gave up 0 bases; unmatched junction bases: 10. The CDR3 nucleotides read TGTGCCAGCAGTGTACCGGGACAGGGCCCTATAGCCAAAAACATTCAGTACTTC. This encodes CASSVPGQGPIAKNIQYF.

The CDR3 loop reads CASSFTGNTGELFF. The CDR3 bases are TGTGCCAGCAGCTTTACAGGGAACACCGGGGAGCTGTTTTTT. The chain joins TRBV11-3 to TRBJ2-2; TRBD1 is a possible D gene (5 bases). V lost 3 bases to trimming and J lost 1 base, with 6 bases between them. CDR1 is SGHNT and CDR2 is YENEEA in the germline V gene. This CDR3 comprises 14 residues.